The rows below give T cell receptor beta chains drawn from one sample of a study of CD8+CD57+ T cells in acquired aplastic anemia. Each CDR3 protein is one row after TCRdb ran MiXCR on the reads. The sample includes about 120,000 distinct CDR3 sequences, almost 40% of them seen just once. The sample taken for sequencing was sorted CD4+, CD8+, or CD8+CD57+ T cells (not recorded which) from PBMCs. These receptors originate from a human donor with aplastic anemia. The CDR3 runs from the conserved cysteine through the conserved F or W. D genes are given only for firm matches. Clone sizes are given selectively: once, few, many, or a class where the clone is expanded.

D gene	V gene	J gene	clone size	CDR3 DNA	CDR3 protein
.	TRBV7-2	TRBJ1-5	.	TGTGCCAGCAGCTTGTATTCCAGGTCCGGTCAGCCCCAGCATTTT	CASSLYSRSGQPQHF
TRBD1	TRBV7-8	TRBJ1-5	many	TGTGCCAGCAGCTTACGGGACAGGGGGACTCAGCCCCAGCATTTT	CASSLRDRGTQPQHF
.	TRBV3-1	TRBJ1-6	many	TGTGCCAGCAGCCACCCTAATTCACCCCTCCACTTT	CASSHPNSPLHF
.	TRBV27	TRBJ1-5	many	TGTGCCAGCAGTTTCGGGTTCGGGGGTCAGCCCCAGCATTTT	CASSFGFGGQPQHF
.	TRBV12-3/TRBV12-4	TRBJ2-2	.	TGTGCCAGCACCTACTTAGGGGGGAAGACCGGGGAGCTGTTTTTT	CASTYLGGKTGELFF
.	TRBV15	TRBJ2-1	few	TGTGCCACCAGCCCCGAAGGGGGCTCCTACAATGAGCAGTTCTTC	CATSPEGGSYNEQFF
.	TRBV16	TRBJ1-2	many	TGTGCCAGCAGCCAAAGGGACGTAAGAGGCTACACCTTC	CASSQRDVRGYTF
.	TRBV19	TRBJ1-2	many	TGTGCCAGTCTCCGTCCGGGCAGTGTCTATGGCTACACCTTC	CASLRPGSVYGYTF
TRBD1	TRBV6-2/TRBV6-3	TRBJ2-7	.	TGTGCCAGCACCGGGACAGGGGCCGAGCAGTACTTC	CASTGTGAEQYF
TRBD1	TRBV6-1	TRBJ2-5	.	TGTGCCAGCAGGGGGACAGGAGGGGGAGAGACCCAGTACTTC	CASRGTGGGETQYF
.	TRBV20-1	TRBJ1-4	many	TGCAGTGCTAGAGTGACGGGGGTAACAACTAATGAAAAACTGTTTTTT	CSARVTGVTTNEKLFF
.	TRBV6-1	TRBJ1-5	many	TGTGCCAGCAGCCCCTGGGGTGGCAATCAGCCCCAGCATTTT	CASSPWGGNQPQHF
.	TRBV10-1	TRBJ1-4	.	TGCGCCAGCAGTGAGAGGGTCTGCGGGGGCGGGGCGCCTTTT	CASSERVCGGGAPF
.	TRBV2	TRBJ2-3	many	TGTGCCGCTCAACTCGGGGAAACAGTTACGCAGTATTTT	CAAQLGETVTQYF
TRBD2	TRBV7-9	TRBJ2-3	.	TGTGCCAGCAGCTTTAGCGGGCTCACAGATACGCAGTATTTT	CASSFSGLTDTQYF
.	TRBV19	TRBJ1-1	.	TGTGCCAGTAGTGAGACAGAAAACAGCGAAGCTTTCTTT	CASSETENSEAFF
.	TRBV5-4	TRBJ1-4	few	TGTGCCAGCAGCTTAGCAGGGGTCGAAAAACTGTTTTTT	CASSLAGVEKLFF
.	TRBV2	TRBJ2-7	medium-sized	TGTGCCAGCTGTACAGGGCCTCCAGGGGAGCAGTACTTC	CASCTGPPGEQYF
.	TRBV28	TRBJ1-2	few	TGTGCCAGCAGTTTAGGCAGGCTCATGGATGGCTACACCTTC	CASSLGRLMDGYTF
.	TRBV7-8	TRBJ2-7	.	TGTGCCAGCAGCTATCCCCCGGGAGTGGGATACGAGCAGTACTTC	CASSYPPGVGYEQYF
TRBD1	TRBV20-1	TRBJ1-1	.	TGCAGTGCTAGTCATACAACAGGGGAGGACACTGAAGCTTTCTTT	CSASHTTGEDTEAFF
TRBD2	TRBV20-1	TRBJ2-5	many	TGCAGTGCTCCCGGGGGAGCGGGGGCCCCGGCCCAGTACTTC	CSAPGGAGAPAQYF
.	TRBV19	TRBJ2-7	few	TGTGCCAGTAGTACGGCGGGGGCCAATTACGAGCAGTACTTC	CASSTAGANYEQYF
.	TRBV6-1	TRBJ1-5	.	TGTGCCAGCAGCACCCCGTTTTTGGATAGCAATCAGCCCCAGCATTTT	CASSTPFLDSNQPQHF
.	TRBV25-1	TRBJ1-1	.	TGTGCCAGCAGTACCTTGTCGAAGGAGACCCCGAACAATGAAGCTTTCTTT	CASSTLSKETPNNEAFF
TRBD2	TRBV20-1	TRBJ2-3	many	TGCAGTGCTCCCCGGGGGGGTTCCCCCGACACGCAGTATTTT	CSAPRGGSPDTQYF
.	TRBV24-1	TRBJ2-4	many	TGTGCCACCATGGGGGGCCCCAAAAACATTCAGTACTTC	CATMGGPKNIQYF
.	TRBV3-1	TRBJ1-6	many	TGTGCCAGCAGCCAGGGAAAGGCGAGTTGGAATTCACCCCTCCACTTT	CASSQGKASWNSPLHF
TRBD2	TRBV2	TRBJ2-1	many	TGTGCCAGCAGTGTTAGCGGGGGTTACAATGAGCAGTTCTTC	CASSVSGGYNEQFF
TRBD2	TRBV6-5	TRBJ2-1	.	TGTGCCAGCAGTTTCAGCGGGGGTTTAAACAATGAGCAGTTCTTC	CASSFSGGLNNEQFF
TRBD2	TRBV5-1	TRBJ2-1	.	TGCGCCAGCAGCTCGACTAGCGGCCCTAAACAATACAATGAGCAGTTCTTC	CASSSTSGPKQYNEQFF
.	TRBV11-2	TRBJ1-3	few	TGTGCCAGCAGCCAACGGCGGGGGCGCGATGGAAACACCATATATTTT	CASSQRRGRDGNTIYF
.	TRBV5-1	TRBJ2-3	many	TGCGCCAGCAGCTTAGACCCCACAGATACGCAGTATTTT	CASSLDPTDTQYF
.	TRBV5-6	TRBJ1-2	many	TGTGCCAGCAGCCTGTCTTTGACGGGTTCTAACTATGGCTACACCTTC	CASSLSLTGSNYGYTF
.	TRBV19	TRBJ1-2	many	TGTGCCAGTACCCCCGGCCAGGAGGGTGGCTACACCTTC	CASTPGQEGGYTF
.	TRBV4-3	TRBJ1-1	many	TGCGCCAGCAGCCAAGGAGGGACGAACACTGAAGCTTTCTTT	CASSQGGTNTEAFF
.	TRBV11-2	TRBJ1-4	.	TGTGCCAGCAGCTTCGGTGGGGCCCAGGGTCGGGAAAAACTGTTTTTT	CASSFGGAQGREKLFF
.	TRBV20-1	TRBJ2-2	many	TGCAGTGCTAGAGACCGACCGAACACCGGGGAGCTGTTTTTT	CSARDRPNTGELFF
TRBD1	TRBV28	TRBJ2-2	.	TGCGCCAGCAGTTTACGGCCCGGACAGGGGAGCACCGGGGAGCTGTTTTTT	CASSLRPGQGSTGELFF
.	TRBV20-1	TRBJ1-2	many	TGCAGTGCTAGTTCCCTGGAGCAGGGGAATGGCTACACCTTC	CSASSLEQGNGYTF
.	TRBV5-1	TRBJ1-4	many	TGCGCCAGCAGCTTGGTCCCCGTAGGGGGATACAATGAAAAACTGTTTTTT	CASSLVPVGGYNEKLFF
.	TRBV4-1	TRBJ2-1	many	TGCGCCAGCAGCCACACTGACAGGTACAATGAGCAGTTCTTC	CASSHTDRYNEQFF
.	TRBV19	TRBJ2-2	many	TGTGCCAGTAGTATCCAGGGTTCCGGGGAGCTGTTTTTT	CASSIQGSGELFF
.	TRBV25-1	TRBJ1-4	once	TGTGCCAGCAGTACTCAGGCGCCCATTGAAAAACTGTTTTTT	CASSTQAPIEKLFF
TRBD2	TRBV18	TRBJ2-5	.	TGTGCCAGCTCATCTCGGCTAGCGGTATACCAAGAGACCCAGCACTTC	CASSSRLAVYQETQHF
TRBD2	TRBV10-3	TRBJ2-7	few	TGTGCCATCAGTGAGTCTGGGCGGGGGACCTACGAGCAGTACTTC	CAISESGRGTYEQYF